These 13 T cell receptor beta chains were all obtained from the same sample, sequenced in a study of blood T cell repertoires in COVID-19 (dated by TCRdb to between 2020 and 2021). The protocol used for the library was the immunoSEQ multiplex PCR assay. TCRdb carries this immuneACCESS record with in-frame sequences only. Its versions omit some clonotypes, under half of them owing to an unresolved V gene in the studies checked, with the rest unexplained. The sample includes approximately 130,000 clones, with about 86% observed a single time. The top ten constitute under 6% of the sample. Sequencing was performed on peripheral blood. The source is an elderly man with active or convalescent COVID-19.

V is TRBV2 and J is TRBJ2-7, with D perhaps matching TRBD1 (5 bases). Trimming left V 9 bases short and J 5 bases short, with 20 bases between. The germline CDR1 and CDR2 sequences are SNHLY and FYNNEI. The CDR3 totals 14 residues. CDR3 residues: CASGAGQVLNEQYF. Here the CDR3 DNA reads TGTGCCAGTGGAGCAGGACAAGTGTTGAACGAGCAGTACTTC. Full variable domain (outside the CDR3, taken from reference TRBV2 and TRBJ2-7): EPEVTQTPSHQVTQMGQEVILRCVPISNHLYFYWYRQILGQKVEFLVSFYNNEISEKSEIFDDQFSVERPDGSNFTLKIRSTKLEDSAMYFCASGAGQVLNEQYFGPGTRLTVT.

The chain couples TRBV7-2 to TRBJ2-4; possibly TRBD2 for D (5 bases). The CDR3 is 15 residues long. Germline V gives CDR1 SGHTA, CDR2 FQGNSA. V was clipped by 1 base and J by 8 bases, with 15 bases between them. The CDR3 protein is CASSLVGASWDIQYF. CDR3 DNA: TGTGCCAGCAGCTTAGTAGGTGCTAGCTGGGACATTCAGTACTTC.

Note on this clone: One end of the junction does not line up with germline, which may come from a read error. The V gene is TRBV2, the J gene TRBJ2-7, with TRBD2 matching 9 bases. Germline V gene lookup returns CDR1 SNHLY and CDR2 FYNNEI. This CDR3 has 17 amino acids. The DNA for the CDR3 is TGTGCCAGCAGGGAAGGTAGAGGTGCGGGGGGGTCAGGCGAGCAGTACTTC. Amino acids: CASREGRGAGGSGEQYF.

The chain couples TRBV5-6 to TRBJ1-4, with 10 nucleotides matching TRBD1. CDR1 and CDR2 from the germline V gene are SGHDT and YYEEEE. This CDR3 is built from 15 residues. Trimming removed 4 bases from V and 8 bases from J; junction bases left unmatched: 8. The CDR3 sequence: CASSQPGTGVEKLFF. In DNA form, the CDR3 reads TGTGCCAGCAGCCAACCCGGGACAGGGGTCGAAAAACTGTTTTTT.

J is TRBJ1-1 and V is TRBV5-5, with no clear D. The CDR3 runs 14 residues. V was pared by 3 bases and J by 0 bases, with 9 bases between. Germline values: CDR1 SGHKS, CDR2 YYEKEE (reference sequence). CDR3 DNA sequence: TGTGCCAGCAGCTGGACTGCCATGAACACTGAAGCTTTCTTT. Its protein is CASSWTAMNTEAFF.

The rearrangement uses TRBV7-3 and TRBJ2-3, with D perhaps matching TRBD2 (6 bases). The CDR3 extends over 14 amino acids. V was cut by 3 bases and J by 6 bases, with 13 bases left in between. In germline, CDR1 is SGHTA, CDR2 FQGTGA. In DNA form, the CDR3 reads TGTGCCAGCAGCTTTGGAGGGGTCAGGGATACGCAGTATTTT. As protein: CASSFGGVRDTQYF.

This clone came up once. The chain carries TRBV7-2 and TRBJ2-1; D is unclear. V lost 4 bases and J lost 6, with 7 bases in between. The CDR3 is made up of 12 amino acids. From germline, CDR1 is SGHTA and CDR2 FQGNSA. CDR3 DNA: TGTGCCAGCAGCTACCGAGGCAATGAGCAGTTCTTC. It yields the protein CASSYRGNEQFF.

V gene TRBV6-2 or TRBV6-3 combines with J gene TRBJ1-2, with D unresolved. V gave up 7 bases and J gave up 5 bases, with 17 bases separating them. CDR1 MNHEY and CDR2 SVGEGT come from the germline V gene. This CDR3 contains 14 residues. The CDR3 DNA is TGTGCCAGCACCCCGGCGGGCGAGGGATATGGCTACACCTTC. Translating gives CASTPAGEGYGYTF.

CDR3 residues: CASRFERTGGASYNSPLHF. Here the CDR3 DNA reads TGTGCCAGCAGATTCGAAAGGACAGGGGGCGCCTCCTATAATTCACCCCTCCACTTT. The rearrangement links TRBV27 to TRBJ1-6; 11 bases map to TRBD1. Germline CDR1 MNHEY, CDR2 SMNVEV (reference sequence). With V trimmed by 6 bases and J by 0 bases, 10 bases remained unmatched. This CDR3 spans 19 amino acids.

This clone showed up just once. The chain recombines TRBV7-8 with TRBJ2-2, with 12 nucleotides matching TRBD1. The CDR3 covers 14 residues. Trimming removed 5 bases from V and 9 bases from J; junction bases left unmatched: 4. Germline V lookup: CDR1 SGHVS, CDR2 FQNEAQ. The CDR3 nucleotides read TGTGCCAGCAGCCCGGGACAGGGGGCCCGGGAGCTGTTTTTT. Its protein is CASSPGQGARELFF.

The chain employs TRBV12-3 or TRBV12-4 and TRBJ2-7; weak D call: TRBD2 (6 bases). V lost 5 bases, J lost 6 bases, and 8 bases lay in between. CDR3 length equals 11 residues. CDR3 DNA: TGTGCCAGCAGTCCGGGGGTCGAGCAGTACTTC. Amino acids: CASSPGVEQYF.

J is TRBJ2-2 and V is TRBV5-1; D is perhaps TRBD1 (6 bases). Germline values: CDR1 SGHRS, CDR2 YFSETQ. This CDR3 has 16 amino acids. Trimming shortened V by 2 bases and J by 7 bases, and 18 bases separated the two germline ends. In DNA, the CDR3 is TGCGCCAGCAGCTTAAGTCTAGGGGGAAGGATCGGGGAGCTGTTTTTT. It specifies CASSLSLGGRIGELFF.

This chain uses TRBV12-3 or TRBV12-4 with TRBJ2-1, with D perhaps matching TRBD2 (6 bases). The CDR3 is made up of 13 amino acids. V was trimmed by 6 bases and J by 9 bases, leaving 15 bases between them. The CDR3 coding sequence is TGTGCCAGCAGAAACCTAGCGCCCGTTGAGCAGTTCTTC. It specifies CASRNLAPVEQFF.